This T cell receptor beta chain comes out of a study of blood T cell repertoires in COVID-19. Study context: The cDNA or gDNA used as material had been derived from T cells, B-cell-depleted T cells, or PBMCs.

Germline CDR1 reads SNHLY; CDR2 reads FYNNEI. The CDR3 contains 16 residues. The V end was cut by 6 bases, the J end by 6 bases, with 21 bases between. Donors were grouped by their self-reported clinical history. The study counted Cohort 3 donors as recovered given two negative PCRs, clearance, or symptom resolution. Authors' analysis steps: Nucleated cell counts were estimated from reference gene primer amplification. Profiled with immunoSEQ multiplex PCR; TCRdb holds only in-frame clones, not every one. V and J calls and clone size come straight from that table; D and trimming were deduced from the DNA. The table has fewer than 300,000 clones, 80% to 95% seen once.

The TCR originated in a woman aged 25 to 45 who had recovered from COVID-19. The material sequenced was PBMCs or T cells enriched from blood (not recorded which). The chain is built from TRBV2 and TRBJ1-5, with D hard to call. In nucleotides, the CDR3 is TGTGCCAGCAGCGCTAATGCGCCGGCGGGGATTCAGCCCCAGCATTTT. Its protein product is CASSANAPAGIQPQHF. Variable domain in full (rest from reference TRBV2 and TRBJ1-5): EPEVTQTPSHQVTQMGQEVILRCVPISNHLYFYWYRQILGQKVEFLVSFYNNEISEKSEIFDDQFSVERPDGSNFTLKIRSTKLEDSAMYFCASSANAPAGIQPQHFGDGTRLSIL.